The present T cell receptor (beta chain) was sequenced within a study of post-analysis software for immune sequencing data. Study-level findings and limits: Higher frequency in patients than in controls was seen for roughly five TRBV segments, with TRBV5-6, TRBV5-1 and TRBV20-1 among them.

Concerning this clonotype: Antigen: not known.

V dropped 1 base and J dropped 5 bases, with 23 bases sitting between them. The length of the CDR3 is 18 residues. CDR1 and CDR2 from the germline V gene are SGHTA and FQGNSA. Prepared libraries of TCR beta cDNA carried unique molecular identifiers. MiXCR was run by TCRdb on the PCR reads, yielding one entry per CDR3 protein. The sample has hundreds of thousands of distinct CDR3 sequences; 25% to 30% are singletons. This clonotype was obtained from a girl aged 5-17 years with multiple sclerosis. The sample consisted of blood. The rearrangement joins TRBV7-2 to TRBJ1-2; D is ambiguous. The CDR3 reads CASSLVSGAPEIGYGYTF. In DNA form, the CDR3 reads TGTGCCAGCAGCTTAGTCTCTGGAGCACCCGAGATTGGGTATGGCTACACCTTC.